This T cell receptor (beta chain) was obtained from a study of blood T cell repertoires in COVID-19. Across the whole study: Italy, Spain and the United States were the sources of the convalescent and acute COVID-19 samples. The cDNA or gDNA used as material had been derived from T cells, B-cell-depleted T cells, or PBMCs.

The ends were cut back, 3 bases at V and 8 bases at J, with 16 bases in the middle. The CDR3 extends over 15 amino acids. In germline, CDR1 is SGHTA, CDR2 FQGNSA. Original handling: Amplification of reference gene primers was used by the study to estimate nucleated cell counts. Data came from immunoSEQ multiplex PCR; TCRdb stores just in-frame clones and leaves some out. V and J calls and clone size are as listed in that table; D and trimming were resolved from the DNA. This repertoire shows under 70,000 clones, 88% found once; its top ten account for over 5%. This rearrangement joins TRBV7-2 to TRBJ1-4; TRBD1 is a possible D gene (5 bases). The sequence was collected from a woman in her 70s with acute or convalescent COVID-19. Sequenced sample: peripheral blood. CDR3 DNA sequence: TGTGCCAGCAGCTTCGCGGGGACGGGGATAGAAAAACTGTTTTTT. Translation: CASSFAGTGIEKLFF. The full variable domain, its missing parts supplied by reference TRBV7-2 and TRBJ1-4, is GAGVSQSPSNKVTEKGKDVELRCDPISGHTALYWYRQSLGQGLEFLIYFQGNSAPDKSGLPSDRFSAERTGGSVSTLTIQRTQQEDSAVYLCASSFAGTGIEKLFFGSGTQLSVL.